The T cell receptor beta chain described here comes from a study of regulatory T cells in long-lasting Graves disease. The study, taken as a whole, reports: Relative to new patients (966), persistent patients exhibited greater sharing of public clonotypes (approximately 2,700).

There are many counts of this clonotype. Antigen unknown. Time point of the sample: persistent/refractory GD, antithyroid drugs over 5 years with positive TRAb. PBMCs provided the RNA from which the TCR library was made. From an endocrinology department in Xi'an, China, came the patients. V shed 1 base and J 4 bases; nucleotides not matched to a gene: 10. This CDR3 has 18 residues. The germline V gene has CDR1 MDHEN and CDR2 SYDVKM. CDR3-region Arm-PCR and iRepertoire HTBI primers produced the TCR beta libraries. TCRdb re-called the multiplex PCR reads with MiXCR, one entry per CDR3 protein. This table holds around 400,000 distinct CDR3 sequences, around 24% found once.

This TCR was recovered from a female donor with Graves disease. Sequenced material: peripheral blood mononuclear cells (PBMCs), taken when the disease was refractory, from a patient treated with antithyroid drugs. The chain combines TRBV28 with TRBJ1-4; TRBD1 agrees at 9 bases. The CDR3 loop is CASSLYRDREGDNEKLFF. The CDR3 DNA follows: TGTGCCAGCAGTTTATACCGGGACAGGGAAGGGGATAATGAAAAACTGTTTTTT. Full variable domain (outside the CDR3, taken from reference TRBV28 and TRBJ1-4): DVKVTQSSRYLVKRTGEKVFLECVQDMDHENMFWYRQDPGLGLRLIYFSYDVKMKEKGDIPEGYSVSREKKERFSLILESASTNQTSMYLCASSLYRDREGDNEKLFFGSGTQLSVL.